This T cell receptor beta chain was identified in a study of identical twins' blood T cells. TCRdb re-called the 5' RACE reads through MiXCR, storing one row per CDR3 protein. Seen here are roughly 380,000 distinct CDR3 sequences, 28% observed once, and the top ten hold about 6.1%. The V and J ends lost 3 bases and 7 bases respectively, with 14 bases between them. The CDR3 is made up of 15 amino acids. Germline V gene lookup returns CDR1 SGDLS and CDR2 YYNGEE. The clonotype originates from a woman aged 18 to 49 in good health. V usage is TRBV9 and J usage is TRBJ1-6; no firm D call. The sequencing sample was made of PBMCs. The CDR3: CASSARNNLNSPLHF. The CDR3 DNA is TGTGCCAGCAGCGCCCGAAATAACCTAAATTCACCCCTCCACTTT.